This T cell receptor beta chain was recorded in a study of blood T cell repertoires in COVID-19. Unmatched junction bases numbered 4, after V lost 6 bases and J lost 4 bases. This CDR3 contains 15 residues. Germline assignment: CDR1 SNHLY and CDR2 FYNNEI. TCRdb's copy holds only in-frame clones and misses some; the assay was immunoSEQ multiplex PCR. The sample yields 30,000 or so clones, more than 80% seen once. This TCR derives from a human donor in a cohort sampled during active COVID-19. The chain links TRBV2 to TRBJ2-1; 12 positions match TRBD2. Sequencing input: peripheral blood. The CDR3 DNA sequence: TGTGCCAGCAGCACTAGCGGGGGGACTTACAATGAGCAGTTCTTC. This sequence encodes CASSTSGGTYNEQFF.